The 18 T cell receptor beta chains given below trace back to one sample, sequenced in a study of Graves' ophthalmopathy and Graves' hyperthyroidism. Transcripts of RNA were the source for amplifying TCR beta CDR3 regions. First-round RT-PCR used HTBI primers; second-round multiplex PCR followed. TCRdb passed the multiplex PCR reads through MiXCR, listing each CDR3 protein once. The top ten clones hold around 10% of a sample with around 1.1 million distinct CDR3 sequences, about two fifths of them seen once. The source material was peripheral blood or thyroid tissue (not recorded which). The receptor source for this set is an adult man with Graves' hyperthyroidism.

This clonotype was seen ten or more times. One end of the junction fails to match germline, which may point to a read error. The chain's CDR3 is CSAHNSADSLF. As DNA, the CDR3 is TGCAGTGCACATAATTCGGCCGATTCCCTCTTC. The J gene is TRBJ2-7, the V gene TRBV20-1; D is uncertain. Per germline, CDR1 DFQATT and CDR2 SNEGSKA (reference sequence). This CDR3 is 11 amino acids long.

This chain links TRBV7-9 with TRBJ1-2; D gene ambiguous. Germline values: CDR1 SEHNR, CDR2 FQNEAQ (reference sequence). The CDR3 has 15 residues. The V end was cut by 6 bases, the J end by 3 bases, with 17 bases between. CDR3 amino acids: CASRRTSATHYGYTF. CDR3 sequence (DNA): TGTGCCAGCAGGAGGACTTCCGCCACGCACTATGGCTACACCTTC.

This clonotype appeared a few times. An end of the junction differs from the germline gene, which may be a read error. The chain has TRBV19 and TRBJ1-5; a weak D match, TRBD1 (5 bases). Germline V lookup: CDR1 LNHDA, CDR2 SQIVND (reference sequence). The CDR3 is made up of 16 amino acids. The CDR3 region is CTSSIVGTPDQKTQHF. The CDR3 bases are TGTACCAGTAGTATAGTGGGGACGCCAGACCAAAAGACCCAGCATTTT.

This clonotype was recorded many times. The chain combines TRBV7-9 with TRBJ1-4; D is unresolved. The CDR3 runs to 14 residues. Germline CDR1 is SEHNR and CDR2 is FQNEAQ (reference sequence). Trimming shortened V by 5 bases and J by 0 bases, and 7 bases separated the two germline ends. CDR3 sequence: CASSAGTTNEKLFF. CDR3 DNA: TGTGCCAGCAGCGCAGGTACAACTAATGAAAAACTGTTTTTT.

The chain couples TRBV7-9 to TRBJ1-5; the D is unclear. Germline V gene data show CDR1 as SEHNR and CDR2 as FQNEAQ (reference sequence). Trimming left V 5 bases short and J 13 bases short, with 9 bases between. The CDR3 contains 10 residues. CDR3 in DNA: TGTGCCAGCAGCCCAACACGACAGCATTTT. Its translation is CASSPTRQHF.

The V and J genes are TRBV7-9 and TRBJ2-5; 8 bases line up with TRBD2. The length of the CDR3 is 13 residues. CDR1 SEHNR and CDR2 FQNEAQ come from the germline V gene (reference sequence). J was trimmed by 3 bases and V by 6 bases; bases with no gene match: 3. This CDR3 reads CASRRGGKETQYF. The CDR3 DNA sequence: TGTGCCAGCAGACGGGGGGGTAAAGAGACCCAGTACTTC.

Here the CDR3 reads CASSWTSGQGNYGYTIYF. As DNA, the CDR3 is TGTGCCAGCAGCTGGACGTCGGGACAGGGGAACTATGGCTACACCATATATTTT. This rearrangement joins TRBV5-4 to TRBJ1-3, with TRBD1 identical over 10 bases. CDR1 and CDR2 from the germline V gene are SGHNT and YYREEE (reference sequence). This CDR3 is built from 18 residues. V was clipped by 3 bases and J by 8 bases; unmatched bases: 17.

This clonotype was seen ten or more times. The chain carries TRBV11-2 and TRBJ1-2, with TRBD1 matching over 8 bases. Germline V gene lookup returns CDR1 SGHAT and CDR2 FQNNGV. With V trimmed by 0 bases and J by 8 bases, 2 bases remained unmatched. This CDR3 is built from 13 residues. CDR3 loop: CASSLDPGGGYTF. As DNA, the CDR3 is TGTGCCAGCAGCTTAGACCCAGGGGGCGGCTACACCTTC.

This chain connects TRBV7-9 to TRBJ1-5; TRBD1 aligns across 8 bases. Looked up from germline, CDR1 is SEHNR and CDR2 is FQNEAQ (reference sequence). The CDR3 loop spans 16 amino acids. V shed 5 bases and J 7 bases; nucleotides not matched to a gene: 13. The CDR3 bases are TGTGCCAGCAGCCAAGAGTCAGGGGGCAGAGGGCAGCCCCAGCATTTT. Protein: CASSQESGGRGQPQHF.

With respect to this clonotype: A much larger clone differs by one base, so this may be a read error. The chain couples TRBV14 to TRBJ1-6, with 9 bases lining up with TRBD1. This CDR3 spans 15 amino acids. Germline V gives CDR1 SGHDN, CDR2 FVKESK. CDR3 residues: CARSQMDRGDSPLHF. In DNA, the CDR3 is TGTGCCCGCAGCCAAATGGACAGGGGAGATTCACCCCTCCACTTT.

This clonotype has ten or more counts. This CDR3 reads CASSESRVYGYTF. The CDR3 coding sequence is TGTGCCAGCAGTGAATCCAGGGTCTATGGCTACACCTTC. This chain links TRBV25-1 with TRBJ1-2, with D perhaps TRBD1 (5 bases). V was clipped by 1 base and J by 4 bases, with 7 bases between them. Germline V CDR1 and CDR2: MGHDK, SYGVNS. CDR3 size: 13 residues.

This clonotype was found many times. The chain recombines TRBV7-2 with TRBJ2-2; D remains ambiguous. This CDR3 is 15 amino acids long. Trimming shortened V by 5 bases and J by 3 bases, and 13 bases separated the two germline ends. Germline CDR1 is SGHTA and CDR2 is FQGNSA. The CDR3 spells CASSPMGGDTGELFF. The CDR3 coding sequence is TGTGCCAGCAGCCCAATGGGCGGCGACACCGGGGAGCTGTTTTTT.

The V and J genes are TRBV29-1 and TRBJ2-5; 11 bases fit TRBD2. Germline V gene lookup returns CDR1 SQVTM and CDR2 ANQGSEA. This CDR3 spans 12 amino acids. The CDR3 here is CSLGLAEETQYF. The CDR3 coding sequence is TGCAGTTTGGGACTAGCGGAAGAGACCCAGTACTTC.

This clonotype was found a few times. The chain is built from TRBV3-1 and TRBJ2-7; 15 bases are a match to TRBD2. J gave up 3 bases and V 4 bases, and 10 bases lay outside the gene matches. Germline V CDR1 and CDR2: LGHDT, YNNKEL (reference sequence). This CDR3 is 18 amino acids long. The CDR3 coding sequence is TGTGCCAGCAGCCTCTTCCCGGGACTAGCGGGAGGTAACTACGAGCAGTACTTC. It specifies CASSLFPGLAGGNYEQYF.

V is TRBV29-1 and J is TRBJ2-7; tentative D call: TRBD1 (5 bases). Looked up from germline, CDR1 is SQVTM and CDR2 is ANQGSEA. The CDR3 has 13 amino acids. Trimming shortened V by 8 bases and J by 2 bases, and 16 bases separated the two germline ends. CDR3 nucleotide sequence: TGCAGCCCACGGAAGGGGTGGCCCTACGAGCAGTACTTC. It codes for CSPRKGWPYEQYF.

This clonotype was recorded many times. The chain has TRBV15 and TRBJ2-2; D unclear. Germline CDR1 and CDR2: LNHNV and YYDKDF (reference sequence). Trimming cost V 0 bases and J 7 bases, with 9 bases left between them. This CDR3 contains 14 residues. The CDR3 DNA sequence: TGTGCCACCAGCAGAGAACCGGCAGACGGGGAGCTGTTTTTT. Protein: CATSREPADGELFF.

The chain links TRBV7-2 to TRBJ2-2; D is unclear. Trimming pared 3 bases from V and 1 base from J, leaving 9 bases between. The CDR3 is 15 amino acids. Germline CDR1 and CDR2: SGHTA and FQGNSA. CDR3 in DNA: TGTGCCAGCAGCTTCAGCCATCTGAACACCGGGGAGCTGTTTTTT. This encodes CASSFSHLNTGELFF.

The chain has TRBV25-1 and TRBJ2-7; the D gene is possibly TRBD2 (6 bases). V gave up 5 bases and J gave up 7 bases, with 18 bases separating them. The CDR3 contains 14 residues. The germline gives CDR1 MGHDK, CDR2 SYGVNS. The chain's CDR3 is CASSRTTAGGEQYF. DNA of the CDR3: TGTGCCAGCAGTAGAACGACAGCCGGGGGTGAGCAGTACTTC.